This paragraph covers one TCR beta chain sequence. Its antigen is unidentified. With a much larger clone just one base away, this may be a read error. This specimen belongs to a study of T-cell reconstitution after alpha-beta-depleted transplantation in children. Trimming removed 4 bases at V and 5 bases at J, with 14 bases between. In germline, CDR1 is LNHDA, CDR2 SQIVND (reference sequence). The CDR3 runs to 14 residues. Notes on the study in general: Where alpha-beta T cells came from about two months after transplant was reportedly several hundred expanded graft clones. When one year had passed after transplant, most T-cell counts and diversity came from newly produced T cells. There were some patients whose high TCRbeta diversity at day 60 came from surviving recipient T cells and thymic progenitors.

The TCRbeta library incorporated unique molecular identifiers. TCRdb redid the calling of the PCR reads with MiXCR, one entry per CDR3 protein. The sample consists of over 150,000 distinct CDR3 sequences, 11% of them appearing once. This receptor was taken from a boy aged 2 to 9 with acute myeloid leukemia, due to receive a stem cell transplant. The V call is TRBV19, the J call TRBJ2-5, with D perhaps matching TRBD2 (6 bases). This specimen was PBMCs, taken before TCRalphabeta/CD19-depleted stem cell transplant. CDR3 sequence: CASSTFSGSETQYF. The CDR3 nucleotides read TGTGCCAGTAGTACATTCAGCGGGTCGGAGACCCAGTACTTC.